This is a list of T cell receptor beta chains from one sample in a study of cytomegalovirus exposure and HLA in healthy donors. The repertoire was sequenced with immunoSEQ multiplex PCR; TCRdb's copy has only in-frame clones and lacks some. Found here are around 140,000 clones, almost 85% of them singletons; the top ten hold roughly 3.2%. Source material: PBMCs. The receptors derive from a man between 18 and 29 years old in good health and CMV-seropositive. Both conserved end residues are part of each CDR3. D genes are given only for firm matches. Some rows mark clone size as missing; the rest say once, few, many or name a class of expanded clone.

abundance | j_gene | v_gene | d_gene | CDR3aa | CDR3nt
NA | TRBJ2-2 | TRBV6-1 | NA | CASSATGLSTGELFF | TGTGCCAGCAGTGCCACGGGACTCAGTACCGGGGAGCTGTTTTTT
NA | TRBJ1-4 | TRBV29-1 | NA | CSVAGYNEKLFF | TGCAGCGTTGCCGGGTATAATGAAAAACTGTTTTTT
NA | TRBJ2-7 | TRBV19 | TRBD1 | CASSITRGQGIYEQYF | TGTGCCAGTAGTATAACGAGGGGACAGGGCATCTACGAGCAGTACTTC
NA | TRBJ1-6 | TRBV9 | NA | CASSVETRGSPLHF | TGTGCCAGCAGCGTAGAGACGAGAGGATCACCCCTCCACTTT
NA | TRBJ2-2 | TRBV6-1 | TRBD2 | CASSDGTRNGELFF | TGTGCCAGCAGTGACGGGACTAGAAACGGGGAGCTGTTTTTT
NA | TRBJ1-4 | TRBV5-1 | TRBD1 | CASSPATGGLLNEKLFF | TGCGCCAGCAGCCCTGCGACAGGGGGCCTCCTGAATGAAAAACTGTTTTTT
NA | TRBJ2-3 | TRBV7-2 | TRBD2 | CASSLDPRLGREKGDTQYF | TGTGCCAGCAGCTTAGACCCCCGCCTCGGGCGGGAGAAGGGAGATACGCAGTATTTT
NA | TRBJ2-7 | TRBV7-2 | TRBD1 | CASSSPGQGGYEQYF | TGTGCCAGCAGCTCGCCGGGACAGGGAGGGTACGAGCAGTACTTC
NA | TRBJ2-1 | TRBV21-1 | NA | CASSKGKALNEQFF | TGTGCCAGCAGCAAAGGAAAAGCGCTCAATGAGCAGTTCTTC
NA | TRBJ2-5 | TRBV18 | TRBD1 | CASSPGTVETQYF | TGTGCCAGCTCACCCGGGACAGTCGAGACCCAGTACTTC
NA | TRBJ2-2 | TRBV28 | NA | CASSLGGGYTGELFF | TGTGCCAGCAGTTTAGGTGGCGGGTACACCGGGGAGCTGTTTTTT
NA | TRBJ1-1 | TRBV4-1 | NA | CASSRKETDTEAFF | TGCGCCAGCAGCCGCAAGGAGACGGACACTGAAGCTTTCTTT
NA | TRBJ1-1 | TRBV29-1 | NA | CSAGRIMNTEAFF | TGCAGCGCAGGGAGGATCATGAACACTGAAGCTTTCTTT
NA | TRBJ2-1 | TRBV28 | NA | CASSFFASYNEQFF | TGTGCCAGCAGTTTTTTTGCTAGCTACAATGAGCAGTTCTTC
NA | TRBJ2-3 | TRBV5-1 | NA | CASSFYGEITDTQYF | TGCGCCAGCAGCTTTTATGGGGAGATTACAGATACGCAGTATTTT
NA | TRBJ1-1 | TRBV18 | NA | CASSPDPPGGRTEAFF | TGTGCCAGCTCACCGGACCCTCCCGGGGGGAGGACTGAAGCTTTCTTT
NA | TRBJ2-2 | TRBV2 | TRBD2 | CASSGLAGENTGELFF | TGTGCCAGCAGTGGACTAGCGGGAGAGAACACCGGGGAGCTGTTTTTT
NA | TRBJ2-7 | TRBV28 | TRBD1 | CASSLPDRGSSYEQYF | TGTGCCAGCAGTTTACCGGACAGGGGGTCCTCCTACGAGCAGTACTTC
NA | TRBJ2-1 | TRBV6-5 | NA | CASSYRTEQFF | TGTGCCAGCAGTTACCGGACAGAGCAGTTCTTC
NA | TRBJ1-2 | TRBV6-5 | NA | CASSLTGQLHGYTF | TGTGCCAGCAGCTTGACGGGACAATTACATGGCTACACCTTC
few | TRBJ2-1 | TRBV28 | TRBD2 | CASSTPGLAVPSYNEQFF | TGTGCCAGCAGTACCCCGGGACTAGCGGTGCCTTCCTACAATGAGCAGTTCTTC
NA | TRBJ2-6 | TRBV7-8 | TRBD1 | CAGPETGAVDGANVLTF | TGTGCCGGACCAGAGACAGGGGCGGTAGATGGGGCCAACGTCCTGACTTTC
NA | TRBJ1-1 | TRBV18 | TRBD1 | CASSNQGVLSTEAFF | TGTGCCAGCTCAAATCAGGGGGTTTTGAGCACTGAAGCTTTCTTT
NA | TRBJ2-7 | TRBV5-1 | NA | CASSLGGIQVYEQYF | TGCGCCAGCAGCTTGGGTGGCATACAGGTCTACGAGCAGTACTTC
NA | TRBJ2-1 | TRBV6-5 | TRBD1 | CASSGTGTGTRWGFF | TGTGCCAGCAGTGGGACTGGGACAGGGACTCGGTGGGGGTTCTTC
NA | TRBJ1-2 | TRBV6-5 | TRBD1 | CASSPDRGDGYGYTF | TGTGCCAGCAGTCCGGACAGGGGGGATGGCTATGGCTACACCTTC
once | TRBJ1-1 | TRBV6-5 | TRBD1 | CASRKQGPVNEAFF | TGTGCCAGCAGAAAACAGGGGCCGGTTAATGAAGCTTTCTTT
NA | TRBJ1-2 | TRBV6-6 | NA | CASSYIGSGYTF | TGTGCCAGCAGTTACATCGGTAGCGGCTACACCTTC
NA | TRBJ1-5 | TRBV6-5 | TRBD1 | CASSYSRDRLNQPQHF | TGTGCCAGCAGTTACTCCCGGGACAGACTCAATCAGCCCCAGCATTTT
NA | TRBJ1-2 | TRBV6-5 | TRBD1 | CASKADRGLDGYTF | TGTGCCAGCAAAGCAGACAGGGGGCTCGACGGCTACACCTTC
NA | TRBJ2-3 | TRBV4-1 | NA | CASSQAAGLTDTQYF | TGCGCCAGCAGCCAAGCGGCAGGGCTCACAGATACGCAGTATTTT
NA | TRBJ1-1 | TRBV2 | NA | CASSVSGGQDTEAFF | TGTGCCAGCAGTGTCTCGGGGGGGCAGGACACTGAAGCTTTCTTT
NA | TRBJ2-5 | TRBV5-1 | TRBD2 | CASSSGEREGRYQETQYF | TGCGCCAGCAGCTCTGGGGAGCGGGAGGGCAGGTACCAAGAGACCCAGTACTTC
NA | TRBJ2-2 | TRBV7-2 | TRBD1 | CASSVGQTHNPLGELFF | TGTGCCAGCAGCGTGGGACAGACCCATAACCCGCTAGGGGAGCTGTTTTTT
NA | TRBJ1-4 | TRBV19 | NA | CASTNGVHNEKLFF | TGTGCCAGTACAAACGGAGTACATAATGAAAAACTGTTTTTT
NA | TRBJ1-1 | TRBV5-5 | TRBD1 | CASSPRPGGNTEAFF | TGTGCCAGCAGCCCCCGGCCAGGGGGGAACACTGAAGCTTTCTTT
NA | TRBJ2-3 | TRBV5-6 | NA | CASSLTGSTDTQYF | TGTGCCAGCAGCTTGACAGGCAGCACAGATACGCAGTATTTT
NA | TRBJ2-3 | TRBV7-9 | TRBD2 | CASSSGASGSRTDTQYF | TGTGCCAGCAGCTCAGGGGCCAGCGGGAGTCGTACAGATACGCAGTATTTT
NA | TRBJ2-7 | TRBV5-1 | TRBD2 | CASSLTSGDEQYF | TGCGCCAGCAGCTTAACTAGCGGGGACGAGCAGTACTTC
few | TRBJ2-7 | TRBV28 | TRBD1 | CASSLVGTAAYEQYF | TGTGCCAGCAGTTTGGTGGGGACAGCCGCCTACGAGCAGTACTTC
NA | TRBJ2-1 | TRBV6-5 | TRBD1 | CASKTAPDRVHEQFF | TGTGCCAGCAAAACCGCCCCGGACAGGGTCCATGAGCAGTTCTTC
NA | TRBJ2-6 | TRBV5-1 | TRBD1 | CASSLPDRGRYGANVLTF | TGCGCCAGCAGCTTACCCGACAGGGGGCGATATGGGGCCAACGTCCTGACTTTC
NA | TRBJ2-3 | TRBV5-1 | TRBD2 | CASSLTSGSTDTQYF | TGCGCCAGCAGCCTTACTAGCGGGAGCACAGATACGCAGTATTTT
NA | TRBJ1-4 | TRBV2 | NA | CASSERQITSEKLFF | TGTGCCAGCAGTGAAAGACAGATAACGAGTGAAAAACTGTTTTTT
NA | TRBJ2-1 | TRBV5-1 | NA | CASSSQGNNEQFF | TGCGCCAGCAGCTCCCAGGGAAACAATGAGCAGTTCTTC
once | TRBJ2-2 | TRBV28 | TRBD2 | CASSLIAGANTGELFF | TGTGCCAGCAGTCTTATAGCGGGAGCGAACACCGGGGAGCTGTTTTTT